This T cell receptor beta chain was sequenced during a study of PD-1 blockade in classical Hodgkin lymphoma. Regarding the study as a whole: Newly diagnosed patients had baseline TCR diversity that was reportedly lower than that of healthy donors. Excluded were patients who started nivolumab under 1 year after ASCT, a group that had lower diversity. Whereas CD4+ TCR diversity had risen significantly by C4D1, CD8+ TCR diversity had not.

The time point was: cycle 4 day 1 (C4D1), after more than 5 weeks of nivolumab. Patients all relapsed after autologous stem cell transplantation, and there was variation in brentuximab vedotin exposure. Method: immunoSEQ multiplex PCR; TCRdb's copy keeps in-frame clones and lacks some. Among tens of thousands of clones listed, 55% to 80% were seen once. The CDR3 runs 14 residues. The V end lost 7 bases, the J end lost 3 bases, and 10 bases lay between the germline ends. The germline CDR1 and CDR2 sequences are MDHEN and SYDVKM. For this clone: The antigen is undetermined.

This material consisted of peripheral blood mononuclear cells (PBMCs), taken before the fourth cycle of nivolumab. This TCR was recovered from a human donor with classical Hodgkin lymphoma. This chain uses TRBV28 with TRBJ1-6; D might be TRBD1 (5 bases). The CDR3 sequence is CASTGPIYNSPLHF. The CDR3, as DNA: TGTGCCAGCACGGGGCCGATCTATAATTCACCCCTCCACTTT.